These 18 T cell receptor beta chains were all obtained from the same sample, sequenced in a study of T cell responses to AZD1222 COVID-19 vaccine. Only in-frame clones appear in the TCRdb table, and some are missing; sequencing was by immunoSEQ multiplex PCR. There are fewer than 150,000 clones in the sample; roughly 93% occur only once, and 2.5% to 4% lies in the top ten. The input for sequencing was peripheral blood, taken on day 0 of AZD1222 vaccination. All receptors derive from an adult in good health.

The V call is TRBV6-1, the J call TRBJ1-2; TRBD1 agrees at 12 bases. Germline V gene sequence: CDR1 MNHNS, CDR2 SASEGT. The CDR3 consists of 17 residues. V lost 1 base and J lost 4; bases outside the gene matches: 7. Here the CDR3 DNA reads TGTGCCAGCAGTGAAGGGGGACAGGGGGCCTCCTTCTATGGCTACACCTTC. This sequence encodes CASSEGGQGASFYGYTF.

This clone was counted a single time. DNA for the CDR3: TGTGCCAGCAGCTTAGCGGGAGGGGGCTTGAATTCACCCCTCCACTTT. Translation: CASSLAGGGLNSPLHF. The chain combines TRBV7-2 with TRBJ1-6, with 7 positions matching TRBD1. The CDR3 has 16 amino acids. The germline gives CDR1 SGHTA, CDR2 FQGNSA. Unmatched junction bases numbered 6, after V lost 0 bases and J lost 7 bases. The whole variable domain, remainder taken from reference TRBV7-2 and TRBJ1-6, is GAGVSQSPSNKVTEKGKDVELRCDPISGHTALYWYRQSLGQGLEFLIYFQGNSAPDKSGLPSDRFSAERTGGSVSTLTIQRTQQEDSAVYLCASSLAGGGLNSPLHFGNGTRLTVT.

The CDR3 here is CASSPLDNYGYTF. In DNA form, the CDR3 reads TGTGCCAGCTCACCACTGGACAACTATGGCTACACCTTC. V and J are TRBV18 and TRBJ1-2; D unresolved. V lost 1 base, J lost 2 bases, and 5 bases lay in between. The length of the CDR3 is 13 residues. Germline V CDR1 and CDR2: KGHSH, LQKENI.

The rearrangement links TRBV7-7 to TRBJ2-5; tentative D call: TRBD2 (6 bases). This CDR3 comprises 16 residues. V lost 5 bases, J lost 5 bases, and 21 bases lay in between. Germline assignment: CDR1 SSHAT and CDR2 FNYEAQ (reference sequence). In nucleotides, the CDR3 is TGTGCCAGCAGCCCCATTGCTGGAGGGGTCGGGGAGACCCAGTACTTC. Protein: CASSPIAGGVGETQYF.

V is TRBV4-3 and J is TRBJ1-3, with D unclear. The V and J ends lost 0 bases and 4 bases respectively, with 10 bases between them. The CDR3 totals 15 residues. The V gene's germline CDR1 is LGHNA and CDR2 YSLEER. The CDR3 loop reads CASSQDRPGGNTIYF. CDR3 nucleotide sequence: TGCGCCAGCAGCCAAGATCGGCCGGGCGGAAACACCATATATTTT.

The chain combines TRBV6-5 with TRBJ1-1; perhaps TRBD1 as D (5 bases). The germline gives CDR1 MNHEY, CDR2 SVGAGI. V was pared by 0 bases and J by 2 bases, with 10 bases between. The CDR3 contains 15 residues. The CDR3 DNA sequence: TGTGCCAGCAGTTACTCGTGGCAGGGTAACACTGAAGCTTTCTTT. Protein: CASSYSWQGNTEAFF.

The chain links TRBV4-2 to TRBJ2-3, with D maybe TRBD2 (6 bases). Germline-derived CDR1 and CDR2 are LGHNA and YNFKEQ. Trimming removed 1 base from V and 10 bases from J, with 15 bases in between. The CDR3 is 14 amino acids. The DNA of the CDR3 is TGTGCCAGCAGCCAAGGGGGAGGAGGGCCCCCGCAGTATTTT. It codes for CASSQGGGGPPQYF.

The chain is built from TRBV5-4 and TRBJ1-4, with D possibly being TRBD1 (6 bases). The CDR3 extends over 16 amino acids. V was trimmed by 0 bases and J by 3 bases, leaving 12 bases between them. Germline V CDR1 and CDR2: SGHNT, YYREEE (reference sequence). CDR3 nucleotide sequence: TGTGCCAGCAGCTTGGACTTACAGGGAGCTAATGAAAAACTGTTTTTT. As protein: CASSLDLQGANEKLFF.

The genes are TRBV5-4 and TRBJ2-7; possibly TRBD2 for D (6 bases). There are 15 residues in the CDR3. The V gene's germline CDR1 is SGHNT and CDR2 YYREEE (reference sequence). The germline V and J ends were trimmed by 5 bases and 1 base, with 16 bases remaining between them. The CDR3 bases are TGTGCCAGCAGTTATGGTAGCGGCCATTCCTACGAGCAGTACTTC. Encoded protein: CASSYGSGHSYEQYF.

The DNA for the CDR3 is TGTGCCAGCAGTTTATGGCAGGGCGGCACCGGGGAGCTGTTTTTT. Protein product: CASSLWQGGTGELFF. V usage is TRBV28 and J usage is TRBJ2-2; tentatively, D is TRBD1 (5 bases). From germline, CDR1 is MDHEN and CDR2 SYDVKM. V lost 0 bases and J lost 4, with 9 bases in between. This CDR3 is 15 amino acids long.

V usage is TRBV9 and J usage is TRBJ1-6; no clear D gene. Germline CDR1 is SGDLS and CDR2 is YYNGEE. Trimming pared 4 bases from V and 2 bases from J, leaving 7 bases between. The CDR3 sequence is 14 residues long. The CDR3 region has the DNA TGTGCCAGCAGCCTAGCACCCTATAATTCACCCCTCCACTTT. Protein product: CASSLAPYNSPLHF. The variable domain in full, with the rest retrieved from reference TRBV9 and TRBJ1-6, is DSGVTQTPKHLITATGQRVTLRCSPRSGDLSVYWYQQSLDQGLQFLIQYYNGEERAKGNILERFSAQQFPDLHSELNLSSLELGDSALYFCASSLAPYNSPLHFGNGTRLTVT.

The DNA for the CDR3 is TGTGCCATCAGTCCCGGGACAGGGGGAGGTGAAAAACTGTTTTTT. It specifies CAISPGTGGGEKLFF. The V gene is TRBV10-3, the J gene TRBJ1-4; TRBD1 matches at 11 bases. CDR3 length: 15 amino acids. V shed 5 bases, J shed 7 bases, and the junction held 6 bases outside the gene matches. Germline V gene lookup returns CDR1 ENHRY and CDR2 SYGVKD.

This clone was detected only a few times. The V and J genes are TRBV28 and TRBJ1-2; TRBD1 is a possible D gene (5 bases). CDR3 length equals 14 residues. Germline V lookup: CDR1 MDHEN, CDR2 SYDVKM. V was clipped by 5 bases and J by 4 bases, with 14 bases between them. The CDR3 DNA reads as TGTGCCAGCAGTCCCCCCGGGGGTGGCTATGGCTACACCTTC. Translating it yields CASSPPGGGYGYTF.

The genes are TRBV6-1 and TRBJ2-1; perhaps TRBD2 as D (5 bases). V lost 6 bases to trimming and J lost 5 bases, with 8 bases between them. The CDR3 is made up of 12 amino acids. CDR1 is MNHNS and CDR2 is SASEGT in the germline V gene. In nucleotides, the CDR3 is TGTGCCAGCAGGGACTGGGACAATGAGCAGTTCTTC. This translates into CASRDWDNEQFF.

The rearrangement links TRBV19 to TRBJ1-6; tentative D call: TRBD1 (6 bases). The CDR3 runs 16 residues. From germline, CDR1 is LNHDA and CDR2 SQIVND (reference sequence). V was cut by 4 bases and J by 7 bases, with 17 bases left in between. CDR3 DNA sequence: TGTGCCAGTAGTACCCTAGGAGGACAGAAGAATTCACCCCTCCACTTT. This encodes CASSTLGGQKNSPLHF. The full variable domain, with the rest looked up from reference TRBV19 and TRBJ1-6, is DGGITQSPKYLFRKEGQNVTLSCEQNLNHDAMYWYRQDPGQGLRLIYYSQIVNDFQKGDIAEGYSVSREKKESFPLTVTSAQKNPTAFYLCASSTLGGQKNSPLHFGNGTRLTVT.

Only one count was recorded for this clone. The V gene is TRBV7-2, the J gene TRBJ2-2; D not resolved. The CDR3 is 13 residues long. Trimming cost V 3 bases and J 4 bases, with 6 bases left between them. Germline V lookup: CDR1 SGHTA, CDR2 FQGNSA. The CDR3 here is CASSFVSTGELFF. The DNA for the CDR3 is TGTGCCAGCAGCTTCGTTAGCACCGGGGAGCTGTTTTTT.

The chain couples TRBV7-9 to TRBJ2-1; TRBD1 matches at 8 bases. Looked up from germline, CDR1 is SEHNR and CDR2 is FQNEAQ (reference sequence). The CDR3 runs to 15 residues. Trimming took 1 base from V and 12 from J; bases not matched to a gene: 11. CDR3 bases: TGTGCCAGCAGCTTAGAGGTCGGCAGGGGGCAAGGGCAGTTCTTC. Amino acid sequence: CASSLEVGRGQGQFF. The variable domain in full, with the rest retrieved from reference TRBV7-9 and TRBJ2-1, is DTGVSQNPRHKITKRGQNVTFRCDPISEHNRLYWYRQTLGQGPEFLTYFQNEAQLEKSRLLSDRFSAERPKGSFSTLEIQRTEQGDSAMYLCASSLEVGRGQGQFFGPGTRLTVL.

The rearrangement joins TRBV7-2 to TRBJ1-4, with D perhaps TRBD1 (5 bases). The germline CDR1 and CDR2 sequences are SGHTA and FQGNSA. The ends were cut back, 4 bases at V and 4 bases at J, with 13 bases in the middle. This CDR3 spans 15 amino acids. This CDR3 is CASSSRRADNEKLFF. The CDR3 nucleotides are TGTGCCAGCAGCTCCCGCAGGGCAGATAATGAAAAACTGTTTTTT.